The 24 T cell receptor beta chains given below trace back to one sample, sequenced in a study of blood T cell repertoires in COVID-19. Sequencing used immunoSEQ multiplex PCR; TCRdb keeps in-frame clones, though not all of them. The top ten hold 17% of the sample, which has 100,000 to 150,000 clones, roughly 80% seen once. The sample comprised peripheral blood. The source of these receptors is a woman at least 80 years old with acute or convalescent COVID-19.

The chain couples TRBV30 to TRBJ2-2; tentatively, D is TRBD1 (5 bases). The CDR3 is made up of 17 amino acids. Germline V gene lookup returns CDR1 GTSNPN and CDR2 SVGIG (reference sequence). V gave up 0 bases and J gave up 7 bases, with 21 bases separating them. CDR3 bases: TGTGCCTGGAGTGTCGGCAGGGCATCCGGGTTTGGCGGGGAGCTGTTTTTT. Protein sequence: CAWSVGRASGFGGELFF.

The J gene is TRBJ2-1, the V gene TRBV7-8; unclear D gene. CDR1 SGHVS and CDR2 FQNEAQ come from the germline V gene. V dropped 3 bases and J dropped 0 bases, with 3 bases sitting between them. CDR3 size: 13 residues. The CDR3 loop reads CASSFSSYNEQFF. Here the CDR3 DNA reads TGTGCCAGCAGCTTCAGCTCCTACAATGAGCAGTTCTTC.

This chain uses TRBV9 with TRBJ2-7, with TRBD2 matching 8 bases. V dropped 3 bases and J dropped 0; count of bases not matched to a gene: 2. The germline CDR1 and CDR2 sequences are SGDLS and YYNGEE. The CDR3 extends over 14 amino acids. CDR3: CASSGGGSSYEQYF. The CDR3 nucleotides read TGTGCCAGCAGCGGCGGGGGGAGCTCCTACGAGCAGTACTTC.

This chain uses TRBV11-2 with TRBJ2-7, with D unresolved. The CDR3 is 13 amino acids. The V end lost 1 base, the J end lost 3 bases, and 7 bases lay between the germline ends. Germline V gene lookup returns CDR1 SGHAT and CDR2 FQNNGV. CDR3 in amino acids: CASSLGLFYEQYF. CDR3 sequence (DNA): TGTGCCAGCAGCTTAGGACTTTTCTACGAGCAGTACTTC.

V gene TRBV9 combines with J gene TRBJ2-7, with unresolved D. CDR3 length equals 14 residues. The germline V and J ends were trimmed by 3 bases and 0 bases, with 10 bases remaining between them. Germline V lookup: CDR1 SGDLS, CDR2 YYNGEE. As DNA, the CDR3 is TGTGCCAGCAGCGACGACTCGAGCTCCTACGAGCAGTACTTC. Translating gives CASSDDSSSYEQYF.

V and J are TRBV5-4 and TRBJ1-1, with a weak D call TRBD1 (5 bases). Germline V lookup: CDR1 SGHNT, CDR2 YYREEE (reference sequence). The CDR3 runs to 14 residues. The V end lost 1 base, the J end lost 2 bases, and 9 bases lay between the germline ends. Here the CDR3 reads CASSLKGLNTEAFF. Here the CDR3 DNA reads TGTGCCAGCAGCTTGAAGGGGCTAAACACTGAAGCTTTCTTT.

The rearrangement joins TRBV7-9 to TRBJ2-4; no reliable D call. The CDR3 is 15 amino acids. V shed 5 bases and J shed 1 base, with 12 bases lying between them. Germline CDR1 is SEHNR and CDR2 is FQNEAQ (reference sequence). DNA for the CDR3: TGTGCCAGCAGCGTAGACTCAATGGCCAAAAACATTCAGTACTTC. Protein: CASSVDSMAKNIQYF.

V is TRBV4-3 and J is TRBJ2-7; weak D call: TRBD2 (5 bases). Germline V gives CDR1 LGHNA, CDR2 YSLEER. This CDR3 has 13 amino acids. The V and J ends lost 2 bases and 7 bases respectively, with 12 bases between them. As DNA, the CDR3 is TGCGCCAGCAGCCAAAACCCCTCGGGGGAGCAGTACTTC. Its protein is CASSQNPSGEQYF.

This sequence joins TRBV4-3 and TRBJ2-1; D possibly corresponds to TRBD2 (6 bases). The V gene's germline CDR1 is LGHNA and CDR2 YSLEER. The germline V and J ends were trimmed by 0 bases and 10 bases, with 19 bases remaining between them. This CDR3 is 16 amino acids long. CDR3 sequence (DNA): TGCGCCAGCAGCCAAGAAGGGACTTTCCAGGCTTGGGAGCAGTTCTTC. Its translation: CASSQEGTFQAWEQFF.

The J gene is TRBJ1-2, the V gene TRBV28, with D maybe TRBD1 (5 bases). With 6 bases removed from V and 3 bases from J, the gap between germline ends came to 11 bases. CDR3 length: 13 residues. CDR1 and CDR2 from the germline V gene are MDHEN and SYDVKM. CDR3 sequence reads: CASRSPGDYGYTF. The CDR3 DNA reads as TGTGCCAGCAGGTCTCCGGGGGACTATGGCTACACCTTC.

The chain has TRBV9 and TRBJ2-1, with 8 bases lining up with TRBD1. V dropped 4 bases and J dropped 8; count of bases not matched to a gene: 14. The CDR3 length is 16 residues. Germline V CDR1 and CDR2: SGDLS, YYNGEE. The CDR3 region has the DNA TGTGCCAGCAGCATCCGGACAGGGACGGCTGGGGATGAGCAGTTCTTC. It encodes CASSIRTGTAGDEQFF.

The chain carries TRBV6-5 and TRBJ2-2; TRBD2 is a possible D gene (6 bases). With 6 bases removed from V and 1 base from J, the gap between germline ends came to 9 bases. This CDR3 has 14 residues. Germline CDR1 and CDR2: MNHEY and SVGAGI. DNA for the CDR3: TGTGCCAGCAGGTGGGGGGTGAACACCGGGGAGCTGTTTTTT. Amino acids: CASRWGVNTGELFF.

The rearrangement uses TRBV7-2 and TRBJ2-7; TRBD2 matches 8 bases. Trimming removed 5 bases from V and 7 bases from J; junction bases left unmatched: 10. CDR3 length equals 14 residues. Germline loops: CDR1 SGHTA, CDR2 FQGNSA. CDR3 bases: TGTGCCAGCAGCCAAGGGACTAGAACTGGGGAGCAGTACTTC. It encodes CASSQGTRTGEQYF.

The CDR3 loop is CASSQGREGRNHEQFF. CDR3 DNA sequence: TGTGCCAGCAGCCAAGGTCGGGAGGGCCGCAACCATGAGCAGTTCTTC. The J gene is TRBJ2-1, the V gene TRBV4-2; 8 bases map to TRBD2. With 1 base clipped from V and 8 bases from J, the junction kept 10 bases outside the gene matches. CDR1 is LGHNA and CDR2 is YNFKEQ in the germline V gene. The CDR3 runs 16 residues.

V gene TRBV7-9 combines with J gene TRBJ1-1; tentative D call: TRBD1 (5 bases). Trimming took 2 bases from V and 3 from J, leaving 13 bases between them. The CDR3 loop spans 15 amino acids. Per germline, CDR1 SEHNR and CDR2 FQNEAQ (reference sequence). The CDR3 is CASSLYAGLDTEAFF. The DNA for the CDR3 is TGTGCCAGCAGCTTATATGCAGGGTTGGACACTGAAGCTTTCTTT.

This sequence joins TRBV19 and TRBJ1-2; 7 nucleotides align to TRBD1. CDR3 length equals 13 residues. Trimming took 6 bases from V and 3 from J; bases not matched to a gene: 4. The germline gives CDR1 LNHDA, CDR2 SQIVND (reference sequence). CDR3 amino acids: CASSEDRYYGYTF. The CDR3 nucleotides read TGTGCCAGTAGCGAGGACAGGTACTATGGCTACACCTTC.

This sequence joins TRBV4-3 and TRBJ2-3; 16 bases are a match to TRBD2. CDR1 and CDR2 from the germline V gene are LGHNA and YSLEER. V trimming: 4 bases; J trimming: 3 bases; junction bases outside the gene matches: 10. The CDR3 is 19 residues long. CDR3: CASSLKGTSGRAGTDTQYF. The DNA for the CDR3 is TGCGCCAGCAGCCTCAAAGGGACTAGCGGGAGGGCCGGGACAGATACGCAGTATTTT.

The V gene is TRBV4-1, the J gene TRBJ1-5; D remains ambiguous. Germline CDR1 MGHRA, CDR2 YSYEKL. Trimming cost V 6 bases and J 3 bases, with 15 bases left between them. The CDR3 has 15 amino acids. CDR3 in amino acids: CASRQNQVTNQPQHF. The DNA of the CDR3 is TGCGCCAGCAGACAAAACCAGGTTACCAATCAGCCCCAGCATTTT.

The V and J genes are TRBV5-4 and TRBJ2-1, with D possibly being TRBD2 (6 bases). The CDR3 contains 16 residues. Per the germline V gene, CDR1 is SGHNT and CDR2 is YYREEE (reference sequence). Trimming cost V 2 bases and J 0 bases, with 12 bases left between them. CDR3 nucleotides: TGTGCCAGCAGCTTAGGGACTCCTAGCTCCTACAATGAGCAGTTCTTC. This translates into CASSLGTPSSYNEQFF.

The rearrangement joins TRBV7-9 to TRBJ1-5, with D possibly matching TRBD1 (5 bases). CDR3 length: 16 residues. V dropped 1 base and J dropped 6 bases, with 16 bases sitting between them. Germline CDR1 is SEHNR and CDR2 is FQNEAQ (reference sequence). The CDR3: CASSLDGAGRTQPQHF. CDR3 nucleotide sequence: TGTGCCAGCAGCTTAGATGGGGCAGGGAGGACTCAGCCCCAGCATTTT.

The genes are TRBV7-6 and TRBJ1-3, with TRBD1 matching over 7 bases. Per the germline V gene, CDR1 is SGHVS and CDR2 is FNYEAQ. The CDR3 has 18 residues. Germline trimming cut 5 bases from V and 3 bases from J; bases unmatched to any gene: 16. As DNA, the CDR3 is TGTGCCAGCAGCCCCGGTTCCTCAGGGGGGCAGAATGGAAACACCATATATTTT. Translating gives CASSPGSSGGQNGNTIYF.

The chain combines TRBV7-6 with TRBJ2-3; 8 bases are shared with TRBD2. The CDR3 extends over 17 amino acids. The V segment lost 5 bases and the J segment 2 bases; nucleotides outside the gene matches: 12. Germline V gene data show CDR1 as SGHVS and CDR2 as FNYEAQ. CDR3 bases: TGTGCCAGCAGCCCAGAACCCGGGACTAGACCCACAGATACGCAGTATTTT. It specifies CASSPEPGTRPTDTQYF.

In nucleotides, the CDR3 is TGCGCCAGCAGCTTGCATTCTCGCGGGCGGGGGGGCAATGAGCAGTTCTTC. It specifies CASSLHSRGRGGNEQFF. The chain has TRBV5-1 and TRBJ2-1; the match to TRBD2 covers 9 bases. Unmatched junction bases numbered 11, after V lost 1 base and J lost 6 bases. Germline V gives CDR1 SGHRS, CDR2 YFSETQ. The CDR3 totals 17 residues.

The gene calls are TRBV10-3 and TRBJ2-2, with 9 bases matching TRBD2. V was clipped by 0 bases and J by 4 bases; unmatched bases: 6. The CDR3 has 17 residues. Germline V gives CDR1 ENHRY, CDR2 SYGVKD. CDR3 residues: CAISESRLAGTTGELFF. The DNA of the CDR3 is TGTGCCATCAGTGAGTCAAGGCTAGCGGGGACCACCGGGGAGCTGTTTTTT.